These T cell receptor beta chains were read from a single sample in a study of blood T cells in healthy people across ages. TCRdb called the 5' RACE reads again in MiXCR, with one record for every CDR3 protein. The repertoire consists of about 1.5 million distinct CDR3 sequences, with roughly 43% occurring once and the leading ten covering approximately 4%. Sequenced input: blood. The receptor source for this set is a woman aged 18 to 35 in good health. The CDR3 runs from the conserved cysteine through the conserved F or W. The D gene is left open where the match is weak. Clone size is shown for a subset of rows, as once, few, many or a class of expanded clone.

clone_size,j_call,v_call,d_call,cdr3_nt,cdr3_aa
few,TRBJ1-6,TRBV20-1,NA,TGCAGTGCTATCTCCTATAATTCACCCCTCCACTTT,CSAISYNSPLHF
few,TRBJ2-5,TRBV28,NA,TGTGCCAGCAGTTTCAGGAGGGACCAGAATCGAAGGCAGTACTTC,CASSFRRDQNRRQYF
NA,TRBJ1-2,TRBV2,NA,TGTGCCAGCAGTGAAGGACCCCGGTGGAACTATGGCTATACCTTC,CASSEGPRWNYGYTF
NA,TRBJ2-7,TRBV7-2,NA,TGTGCCAGCAGCGTAGTAGCGGAGTCCTACGAGCAGTACTTC,CASSVVAESYEQYF
NA,TRBJ2-1,TRBV7-9,NA,TGTGCCAGCAGCTTAGCTTGGGAAGGGGCAGCCAGCTACGAGCAGTTCTTC,CASSLAWEGAASYEQFF
few,TRBJ2-7,TRBV29-1,NA,TGCAGCATAACGGGACACGCTAACGAGCAGTACTTC,CSITGHANEQYF
NA,TRBJ2-3,TRBV7-2,NA,TGTGCCAGCAGTCACACCAACGGAGGGCGCACAGATACGCAGTATTTT,CASSHTNGGRTDTQYF
once,TRBJ2-5,TRBV12-3/TRBV12-4,NA,TGTGCCAGCAGCCCTAAAGACAGCAAAGAGACCCAGTACTTC,CASSPKDSKETQYF
few,TRBJ2-7,TRBV4-1,TRBD1,TGCGCCAGCAGCCAGAAACAGGGGGATGCTCTCGAGCAGTACTTC,CASSQKQGDALEQYF
NA,TRBJ2-7,TRBV27,NA,TGTGCCAGCAGTTTGGGTAGTTGGTACGAGCAGTACTTC,CASSLGSWYEQYF
few,TRBJ2-1,TRBV20-1,TRBD2,TGCAGTGCTCCTTCCCGACTAGCGGGAAGGAATGAGCAGTTCTTC,CSAPSRLAGRNEQFF
NA,TRBJ2-1,TRBV7-8,TRBD2,TGTGCCAGCAGCTTGAGGGGACTAGCGGGAGTCGATGAGCAGTTCTTC,CASSLRGLAGVDEQFF
few,TRBJ1-1,TRBV5-1,NA,TGCGCCAGCAGCCCAGGGTGGAATGAAGCTTTCTTT,CASSPGWNEAFF
many,TRBJ2-3,TRBV2,NA,TGTGCCAGCAGTGATGGGACCGGGGATACGCAGTATTTT,CASSDGTGDTQYF
NA,TRBJ1-6,TRBV6-1,TRBD1,TGTGCCAGCAGTGAATCCGGGACAGGGCTCTCACCCCTCCACTTT,CASSESGTGLSPLHF